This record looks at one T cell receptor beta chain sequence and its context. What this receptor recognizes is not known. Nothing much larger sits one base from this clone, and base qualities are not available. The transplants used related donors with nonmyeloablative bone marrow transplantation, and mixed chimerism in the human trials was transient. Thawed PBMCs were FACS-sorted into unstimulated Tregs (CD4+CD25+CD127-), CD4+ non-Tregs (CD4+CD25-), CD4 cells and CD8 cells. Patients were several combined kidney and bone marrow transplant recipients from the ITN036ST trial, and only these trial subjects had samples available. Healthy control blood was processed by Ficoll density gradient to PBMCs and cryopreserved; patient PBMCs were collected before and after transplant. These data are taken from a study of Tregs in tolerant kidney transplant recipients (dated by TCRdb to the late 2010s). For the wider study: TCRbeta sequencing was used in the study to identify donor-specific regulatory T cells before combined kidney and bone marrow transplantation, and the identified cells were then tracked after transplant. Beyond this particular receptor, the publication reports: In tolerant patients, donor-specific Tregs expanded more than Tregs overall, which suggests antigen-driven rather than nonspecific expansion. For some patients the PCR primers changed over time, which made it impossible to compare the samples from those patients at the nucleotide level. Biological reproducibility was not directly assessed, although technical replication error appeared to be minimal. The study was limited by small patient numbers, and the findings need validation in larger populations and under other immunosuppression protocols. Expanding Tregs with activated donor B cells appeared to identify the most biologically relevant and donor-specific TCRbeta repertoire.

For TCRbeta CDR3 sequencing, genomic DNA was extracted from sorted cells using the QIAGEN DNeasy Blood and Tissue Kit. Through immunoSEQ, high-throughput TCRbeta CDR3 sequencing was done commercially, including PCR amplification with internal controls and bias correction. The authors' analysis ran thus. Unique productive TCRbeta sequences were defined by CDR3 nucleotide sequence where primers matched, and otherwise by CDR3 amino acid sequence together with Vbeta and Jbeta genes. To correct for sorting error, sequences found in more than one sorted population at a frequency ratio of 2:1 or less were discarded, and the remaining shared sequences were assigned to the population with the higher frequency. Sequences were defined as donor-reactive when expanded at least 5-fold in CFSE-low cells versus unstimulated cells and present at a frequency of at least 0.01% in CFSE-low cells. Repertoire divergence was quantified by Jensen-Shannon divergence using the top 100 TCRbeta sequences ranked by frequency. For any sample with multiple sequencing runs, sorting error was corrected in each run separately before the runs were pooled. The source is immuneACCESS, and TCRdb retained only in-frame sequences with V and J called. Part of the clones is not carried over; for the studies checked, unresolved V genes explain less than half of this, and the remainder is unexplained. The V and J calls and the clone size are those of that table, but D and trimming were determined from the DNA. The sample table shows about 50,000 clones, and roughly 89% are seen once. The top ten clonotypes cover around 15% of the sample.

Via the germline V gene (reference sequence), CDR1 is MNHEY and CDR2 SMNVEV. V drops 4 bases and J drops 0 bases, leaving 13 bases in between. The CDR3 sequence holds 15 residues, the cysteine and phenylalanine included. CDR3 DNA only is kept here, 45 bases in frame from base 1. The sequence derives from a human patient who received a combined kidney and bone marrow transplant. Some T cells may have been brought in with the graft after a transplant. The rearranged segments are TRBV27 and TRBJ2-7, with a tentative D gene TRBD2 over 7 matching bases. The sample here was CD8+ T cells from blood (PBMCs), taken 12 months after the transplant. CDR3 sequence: CASSWRGGSSYEQYF. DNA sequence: TGTGCCAGCAGTTGGAGGGGGGGATCCTCCTACGAGCAGTACTTC.